This T cell receptor beta chain originates from a study of blood T cells in healthy people across ages. The wider study: For every two T cells, template switching captured about one barcoded beta molecule. Study-wide points: Roughly linear age-related decline in beta diversity appeared, significant by age 40.

Of note for this clonotype: Antigen specificity is unknown. Here the CDR3 omits its conserved ending phenylalanine or tryptophan, so a read error is the likely source.

Primers used in a second PCR of about 6 to 11 cycles were a sample-barcoded 5' primer and a J-beta primer mix. TCRdb fed the 5' RACE reads into MiXCR, producing one record per CDR3 protein. This table has hundreds of thousands of distinct CDR3 sequences, around 41% appearing once. V dropped 6 bases and J dropped 0; count of bases not matched to a gene: 5. There are 14 residues in the CDR3. From germline, CDR1 is DFQATT and CDR2 SNEGSKA (reference sequence). Peripheral blood was drawn, ten milliliters per donor. This sequence was found in a man aged 80 or over in good health. The specimen sequenced was blood. The chain links TRBV20-1 to TRBJ1-5, with 7 positions matching TRBD1. For the CDR3, the DNA is TGCAGTGCCACGGACAGGACTAGCAATCAGCCCCAGCATTTG. It translates to CSATDRTSNQPQHL.